This TCR beta chain was identified in a study of T cells in Graves' hyperthyroidism and ophthalmopathy. There were TCR beta CDR3 regions amplified from RNA transcripts. The study used the HTBI primer set for a first-round RT-PCR of the TCR CDR3. TCRdb reprocessed the multiplex PCR reads via MiXCR and lists one record per CDR3 protein. The sample contains over 450,000 distinct CDR3 sequences, roughly 18% of which appear only once. The table lists this clonotype with a few counts. The CDR3 loop spans 17 amino acids. Trimming left V 5 bases short and J 4 bases short, with 23 bases between. Germline loops: CDR1 SGHVT, CDR2 SQSDAQ.

V gene TRBV7-4 combines with J gene TRBJ1-2, with D maybe TRBD1 (6 bases). This TCR was recovered from a woman under 30 with Graves' ophthalmopathy. Material for sequencing was blood. In DNA, the CDR3 is TGTGCCAGCAGCATACCTTCCTCGGACAGAACGTTCTATGGCTACACCTTC. Translated, it gives CASSIPSSDRTFYGYTF.